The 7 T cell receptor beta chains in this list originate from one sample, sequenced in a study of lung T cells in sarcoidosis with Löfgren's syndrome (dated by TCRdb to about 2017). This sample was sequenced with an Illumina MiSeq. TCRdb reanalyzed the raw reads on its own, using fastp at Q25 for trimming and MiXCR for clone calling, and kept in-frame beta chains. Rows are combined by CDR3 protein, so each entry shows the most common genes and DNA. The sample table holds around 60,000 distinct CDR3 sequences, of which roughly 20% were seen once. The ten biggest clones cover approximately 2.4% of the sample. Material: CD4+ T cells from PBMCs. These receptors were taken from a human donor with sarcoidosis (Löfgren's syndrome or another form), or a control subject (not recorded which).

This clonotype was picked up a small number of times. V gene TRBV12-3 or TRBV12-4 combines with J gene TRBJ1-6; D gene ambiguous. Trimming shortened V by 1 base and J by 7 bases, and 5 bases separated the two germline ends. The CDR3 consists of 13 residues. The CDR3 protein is CASSLGSNSPLHF. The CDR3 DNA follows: TGTGCCAGCAGTTTAGGATCAAATTCACCCCTCCACTTT.

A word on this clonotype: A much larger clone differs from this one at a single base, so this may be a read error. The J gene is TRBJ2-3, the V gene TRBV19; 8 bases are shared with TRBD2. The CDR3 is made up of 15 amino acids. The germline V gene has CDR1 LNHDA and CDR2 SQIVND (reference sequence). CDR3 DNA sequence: TGTGCCAGTAGTAGGTTTCGGGAGGGGTCAGATACGAAGTATTTT. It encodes CASSRFREGSDTKYF.

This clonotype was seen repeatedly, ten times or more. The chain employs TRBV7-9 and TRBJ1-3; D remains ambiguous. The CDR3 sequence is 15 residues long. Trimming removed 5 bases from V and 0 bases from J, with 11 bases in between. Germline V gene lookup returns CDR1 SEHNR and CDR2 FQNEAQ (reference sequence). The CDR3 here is CASSQSGNSGNTIYF. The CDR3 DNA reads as TGTGCCAGCAGCCAGTCGGGCAACTCTGGAAACACCATATATTTT. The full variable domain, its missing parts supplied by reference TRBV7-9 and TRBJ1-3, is DTGVSQNPRHKITKRGQNVTFRCDPISEHNRLYWYRQTLGQGPEFLTYFQNEAQLEKSRLLSDRFSAERPKGSFSTLEIQRTEQGDSAMYLCASSQSGNSGNTIYFGEGSWLTVV.

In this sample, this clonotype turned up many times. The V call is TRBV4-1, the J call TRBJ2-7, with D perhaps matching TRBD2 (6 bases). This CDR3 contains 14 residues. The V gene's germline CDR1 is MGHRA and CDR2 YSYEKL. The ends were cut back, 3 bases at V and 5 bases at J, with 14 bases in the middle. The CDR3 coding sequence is TGCGCCAGCAGCCAGGCCGGGACTCCTCACGAGCAGTACTTC. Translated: CASSQAGTPHEQYF.

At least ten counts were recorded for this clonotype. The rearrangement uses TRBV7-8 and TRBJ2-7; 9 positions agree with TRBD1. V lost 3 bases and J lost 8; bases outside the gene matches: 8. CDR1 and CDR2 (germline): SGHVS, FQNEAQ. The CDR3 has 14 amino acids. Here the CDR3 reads CASSFWTGETKQYV. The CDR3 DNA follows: TGTGCCAGCAGCTTTTGGACAGGGGAAACGAAGCAGTACGTC.

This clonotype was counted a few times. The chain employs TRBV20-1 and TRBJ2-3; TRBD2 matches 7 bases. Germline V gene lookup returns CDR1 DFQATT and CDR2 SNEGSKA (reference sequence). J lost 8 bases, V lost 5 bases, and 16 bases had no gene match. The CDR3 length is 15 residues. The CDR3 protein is CSAGVSSGTWGTQYF. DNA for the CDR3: TGCAGTGCTGGCGTGTCCAGCGGGACTTGGGGTACGCAGTATTTT.

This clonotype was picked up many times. The DNA for the CDR3 is TGTGCCAGCAGTCGGAGGACCGCCTACGAGCAGTACTTC. Its translation: CASSRRTAYEQYF. The chain recombines TRBV27 with TRBJ2-7, with D possibly being TRBD2 (5 bases). CDR3 length: 13 amino acids. Per the germline V gene, CDR1 is MNHEY and CDR2 is SMNVEV (reference sequence). Trimming removed 5 bases from V and 2 bases from J, with 10 bases in between.